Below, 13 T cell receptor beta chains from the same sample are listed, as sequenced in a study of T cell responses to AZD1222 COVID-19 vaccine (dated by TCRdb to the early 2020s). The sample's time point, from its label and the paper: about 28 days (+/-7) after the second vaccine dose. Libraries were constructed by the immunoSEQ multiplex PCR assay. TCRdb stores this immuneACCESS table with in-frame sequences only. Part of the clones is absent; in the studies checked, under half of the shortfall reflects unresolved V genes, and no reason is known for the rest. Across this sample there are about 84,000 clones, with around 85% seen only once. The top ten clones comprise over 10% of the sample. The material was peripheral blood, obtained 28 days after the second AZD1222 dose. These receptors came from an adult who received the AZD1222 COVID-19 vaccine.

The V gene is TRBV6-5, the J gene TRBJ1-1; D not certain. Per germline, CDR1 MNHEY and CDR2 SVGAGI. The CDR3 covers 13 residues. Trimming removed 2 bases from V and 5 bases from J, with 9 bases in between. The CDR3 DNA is TGTGCCAGCAGTTACGGATGGAAGACTGAAGCTTTCTTT. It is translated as CASSYGWKTEAFF.

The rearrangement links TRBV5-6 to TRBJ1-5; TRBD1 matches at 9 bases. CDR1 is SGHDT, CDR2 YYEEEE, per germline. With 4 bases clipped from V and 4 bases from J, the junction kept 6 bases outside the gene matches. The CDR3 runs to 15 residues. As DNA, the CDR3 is TGTGCCAGCAGCATGGGACAGGGAATGAATCAGCCCCAGCATTTT. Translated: CASSMGQGMNQPQHF. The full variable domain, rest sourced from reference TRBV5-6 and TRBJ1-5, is DAGVTQSPTHLIKTRGQQVTLRCSPKSGHDTVSWYQQALGQGPQFIFQYYEEEERQRGNFPDRFSGHQFPNYSSELNVNALLLGDSALYLCASSMGQGMNQPQHFGDGTRLSIL.

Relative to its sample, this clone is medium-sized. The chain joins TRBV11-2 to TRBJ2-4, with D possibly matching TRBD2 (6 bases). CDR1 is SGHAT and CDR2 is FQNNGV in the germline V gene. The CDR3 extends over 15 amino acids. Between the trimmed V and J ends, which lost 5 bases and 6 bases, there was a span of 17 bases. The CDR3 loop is CASSPSGPGRNIQYF. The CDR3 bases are TGTGCCAGCAGCCCTTCTGGTCCCGGGAGAAACATTCAGTACTTC.

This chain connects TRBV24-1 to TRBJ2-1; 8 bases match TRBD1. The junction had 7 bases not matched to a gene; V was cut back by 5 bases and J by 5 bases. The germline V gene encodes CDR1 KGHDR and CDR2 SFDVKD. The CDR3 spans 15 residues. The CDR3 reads CATSGSDRVDNEQFF. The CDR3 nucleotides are TGTGCCACCAGTGGTTCGGACAGGGTAGACAATGAGCAGTTCTTC.

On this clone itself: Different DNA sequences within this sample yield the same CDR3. CDR3: CASSPGTGNSPLHF. CDR3 nucleotide sequence: TGTGCCAGCTCGCCAGGGACCGGTAATTCACCCCTCCACTTT. This rearrangement joins TRBV18 to TRBJ1-6; TRBD1 is a possible D gene (5 bases). Germline V gene data show CDR1 as KGHSH and CDR2 as LQKENI. The CDR3 length is 14 residues. Trimming shortened V by 6 bases and J by 6 bases, and 12 bases separated the two germline ends.

The CDR3 region has the DNA TGTGCCAGCAGCTTAGGTGCGGGAGAGTCAGATACGCAGTATTTT. Protein product: CASSLGAGESDTQYF. This chain uses TRBV7-3 with TRBJ2-3; TRBD2 matches 7 bases. Germline V gives CDR1 SGHTA, CDR2 FQGTGA. V lost 2 bases, J lost 4 bases, and 6 bases stayed unmatched. The CDR3 consists of 15 residues. Together with reference TRBV7-3 and TRBJ2-3, the CDR3 gives the full variable domain: GAGVSQTPSNKVTEKGKYVELRCDPISGHTALYWYRQSLGQGPEFLIYFQGTGAADDSGLPNDRFFAVRPEGSVSTLKIQRTERGDSAVYLCASSLGAGESDTQYFGPGTRLTVL.

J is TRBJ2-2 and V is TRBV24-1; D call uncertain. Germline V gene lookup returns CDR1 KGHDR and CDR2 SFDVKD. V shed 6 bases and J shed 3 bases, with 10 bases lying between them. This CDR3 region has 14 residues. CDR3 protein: CATSTSTHTGELFF. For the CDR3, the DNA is TGTGCCACCAGTACCAGTACCCACACCGGGGAGCTGTTTTTT.

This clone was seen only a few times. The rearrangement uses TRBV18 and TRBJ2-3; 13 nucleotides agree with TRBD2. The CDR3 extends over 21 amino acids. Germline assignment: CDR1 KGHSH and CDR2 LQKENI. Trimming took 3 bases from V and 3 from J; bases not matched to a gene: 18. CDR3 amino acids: CASSPLTGAGLAGAETDTQYF. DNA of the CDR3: TGTGCCAGCTCACCTCTCACAGGGGCTGGACTAGCGGGAGCTGAGACAGATACGCAGTATTTT.

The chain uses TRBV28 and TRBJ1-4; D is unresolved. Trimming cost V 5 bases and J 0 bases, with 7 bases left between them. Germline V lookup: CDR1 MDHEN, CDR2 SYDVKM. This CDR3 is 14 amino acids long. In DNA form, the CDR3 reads TGTGCCAGCAGTACAGTCTCAACTAATGAAAAACTGTTTTTT. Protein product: CASSTVSTNEKLFF.

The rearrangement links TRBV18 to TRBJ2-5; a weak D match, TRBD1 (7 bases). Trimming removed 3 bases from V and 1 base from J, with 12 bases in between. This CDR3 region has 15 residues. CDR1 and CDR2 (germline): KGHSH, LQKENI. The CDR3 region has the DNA TGTGCCAGCTCACCCCAGGAGGGGGCCCAAGAGACCCAGTACTTC. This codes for CASSPQEGAQETQYF. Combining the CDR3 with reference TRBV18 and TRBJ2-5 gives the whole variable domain NAGVMQNPRHLVRRRGQEARLRCSPMKGHSHVYWYRQLPEEGLKFMVYLQKENIIDESGMPKERFSAEFPKEGPSILRIQQVVRGDSAAYFCASSPQEGAQETQYFGPGTRLLVL.

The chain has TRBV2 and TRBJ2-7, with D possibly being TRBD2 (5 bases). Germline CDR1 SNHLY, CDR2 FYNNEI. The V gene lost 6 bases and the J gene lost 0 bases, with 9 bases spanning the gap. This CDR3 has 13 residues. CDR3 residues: CASRAAGSYEQYV. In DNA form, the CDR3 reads TGTGCCAGCAGGGCGGCGGGCTCCTACGAGCAGTACGTC.

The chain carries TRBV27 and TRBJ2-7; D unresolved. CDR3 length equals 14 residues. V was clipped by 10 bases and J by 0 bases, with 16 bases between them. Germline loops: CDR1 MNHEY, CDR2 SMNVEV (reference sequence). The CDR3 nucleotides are TGTGCCACCGCGGTCTCCTGGAGCTCCTACGAGCAGTACGTC. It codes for CATAVSWSSYEQYV.

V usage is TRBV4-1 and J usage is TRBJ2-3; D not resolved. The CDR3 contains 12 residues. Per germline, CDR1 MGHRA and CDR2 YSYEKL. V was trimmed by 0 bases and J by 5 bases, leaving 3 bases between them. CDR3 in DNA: TGCGCCAGCAGCCAAGACCGAGATACGCAGTATTTT. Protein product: CASSQDRDTQYF.